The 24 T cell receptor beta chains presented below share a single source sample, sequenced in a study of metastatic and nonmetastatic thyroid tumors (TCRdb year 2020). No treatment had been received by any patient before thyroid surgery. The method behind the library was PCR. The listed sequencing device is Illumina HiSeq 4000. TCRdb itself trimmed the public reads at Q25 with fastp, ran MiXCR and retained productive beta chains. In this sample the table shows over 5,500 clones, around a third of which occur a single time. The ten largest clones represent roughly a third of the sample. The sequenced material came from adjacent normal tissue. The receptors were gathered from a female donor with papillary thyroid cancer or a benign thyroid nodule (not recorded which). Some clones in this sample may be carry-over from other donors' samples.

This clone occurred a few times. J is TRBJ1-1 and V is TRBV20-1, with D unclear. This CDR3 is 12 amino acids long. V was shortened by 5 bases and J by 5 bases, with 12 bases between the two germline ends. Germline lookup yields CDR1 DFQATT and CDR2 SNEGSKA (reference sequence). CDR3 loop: CSAPQKGTEAFF. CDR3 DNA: TGCAGTGCTCCTCAAAAAGGGACTGAAGCTTTCTTT.

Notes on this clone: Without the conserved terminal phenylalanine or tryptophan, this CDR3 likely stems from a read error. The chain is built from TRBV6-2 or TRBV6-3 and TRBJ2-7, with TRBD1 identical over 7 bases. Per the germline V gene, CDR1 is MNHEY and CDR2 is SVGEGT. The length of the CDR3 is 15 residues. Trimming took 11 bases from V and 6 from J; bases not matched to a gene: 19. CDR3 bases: TGTGCCGTCAACGGACAGGCCGACGGTGATGTCGAGCAGTACTTG. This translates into CAVNGQADGDVEQYL.

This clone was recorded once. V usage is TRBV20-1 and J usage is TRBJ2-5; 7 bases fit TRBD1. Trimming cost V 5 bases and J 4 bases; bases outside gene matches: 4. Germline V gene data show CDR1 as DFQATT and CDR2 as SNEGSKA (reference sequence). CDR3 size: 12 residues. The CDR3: CSASTGTETQYF. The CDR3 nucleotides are TGCAGTGCTTCGACAGGGACAGAGACCCAGTACTTC.

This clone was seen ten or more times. This CDR3 reads CASSLQGANTGELFF. CDR3 DNA: TGTGCCAGCAGCTTACAGGGGGCGAACACCGGGGAGCTGTTTTTT. V gene TRBV5-4 combines with J gene TRBJ2-2, with 8 bases lining up with TRBD1. The CDR3 has 15 residues. The germline V gene encodes CDR1 SGHNT and CDR2 YYREEE (reference sequence). V shed 2 bases and J 0 bases; nucleotides not matched to a gene: 0.

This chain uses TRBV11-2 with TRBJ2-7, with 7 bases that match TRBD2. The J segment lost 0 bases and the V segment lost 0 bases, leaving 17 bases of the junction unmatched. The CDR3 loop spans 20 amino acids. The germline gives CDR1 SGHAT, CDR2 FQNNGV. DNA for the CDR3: TGTGCCAGCAGCTTAGAATTGGGCGGGGGTGCACCTCCGTGCTCCTACGAGCAGTACTTC. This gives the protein CASSLELGGGAPPCSYEQYF. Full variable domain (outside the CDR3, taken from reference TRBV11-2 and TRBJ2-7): EAGVAQSPRYKIIEKRQSVAFWCNPISGHATLYWYQQILGQGPKLLIQFQNNGVVDDSQLPKDRFSAERLKGVDSTLKIQPAKLEDSAVYLCASSLELGGGAPPCSYEQYFGPGTRLTVT.

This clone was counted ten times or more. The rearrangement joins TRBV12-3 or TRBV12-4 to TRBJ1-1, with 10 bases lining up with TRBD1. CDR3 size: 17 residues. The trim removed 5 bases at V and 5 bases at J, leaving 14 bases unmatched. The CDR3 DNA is TGTGCCAGCAGTCCGACAGGGGGCGCGGTCGGTGGGACTGAAGCTTTCTTT. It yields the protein CASSPTGGAVGGTEAFF.

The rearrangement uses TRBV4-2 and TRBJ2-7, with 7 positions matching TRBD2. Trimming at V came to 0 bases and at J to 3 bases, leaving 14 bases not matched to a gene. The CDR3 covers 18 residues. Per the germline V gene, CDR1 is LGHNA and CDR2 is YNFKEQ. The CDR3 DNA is TGTGCCAGCAGCCAAGAGCGGGGGAGAAGGTCCCCTAACTACGAGCAGTACTTC. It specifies CASSQERGRRSPNYEQYF.

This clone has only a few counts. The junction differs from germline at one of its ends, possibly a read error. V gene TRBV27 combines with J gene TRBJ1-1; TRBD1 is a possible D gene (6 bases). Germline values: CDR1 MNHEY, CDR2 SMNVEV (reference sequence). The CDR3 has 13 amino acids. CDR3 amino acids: CASSLAGAREASF. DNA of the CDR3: TGTGCCAGCAGTTTAGCAGGGGCGAGGGAAGCTTCCTTT.

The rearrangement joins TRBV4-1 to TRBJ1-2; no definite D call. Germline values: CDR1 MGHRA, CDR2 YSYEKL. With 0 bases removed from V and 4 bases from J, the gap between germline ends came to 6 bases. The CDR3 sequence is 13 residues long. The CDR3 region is CASSQDLGYGYTF. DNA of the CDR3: TGCGCCAGCAGCCAAGATCTGGGCTATGGCTACACCTTC.

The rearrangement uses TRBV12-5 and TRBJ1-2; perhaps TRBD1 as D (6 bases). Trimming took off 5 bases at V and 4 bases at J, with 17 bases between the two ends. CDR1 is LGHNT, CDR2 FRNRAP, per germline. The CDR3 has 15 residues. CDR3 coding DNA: TGTGCTAGTGGTCTTGGAGGGCTAGGGGGCTATGGCTACACCTTC. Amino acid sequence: CASGLGGLGGYGYTF.

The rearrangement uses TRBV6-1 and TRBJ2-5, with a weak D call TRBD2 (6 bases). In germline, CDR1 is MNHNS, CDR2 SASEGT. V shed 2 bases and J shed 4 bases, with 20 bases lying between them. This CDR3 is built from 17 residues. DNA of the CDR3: TGTGCCAGCAGTGAACTAGAGGCGGGATATGCCGTAGAGACCCAGTACTTC. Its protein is CASSELEAGYAVETQYF.

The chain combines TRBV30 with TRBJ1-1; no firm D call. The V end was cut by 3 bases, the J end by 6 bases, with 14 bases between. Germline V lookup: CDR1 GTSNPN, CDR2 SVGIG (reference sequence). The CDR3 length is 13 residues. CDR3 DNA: TGTGCCTGGAGAGACGACCCTAACTCTGAAGCTTTCTTT. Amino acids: CAWRDDPNSEAFF.

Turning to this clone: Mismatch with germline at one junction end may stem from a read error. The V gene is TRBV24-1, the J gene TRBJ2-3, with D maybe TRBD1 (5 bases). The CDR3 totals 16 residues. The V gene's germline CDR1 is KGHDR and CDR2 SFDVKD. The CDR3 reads CATSDLGSRGTDTQCF. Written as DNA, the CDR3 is TGTGCCACCAGTGATTTGGGGTCTAGGGGCACAGATACGCAGTGTTTT.

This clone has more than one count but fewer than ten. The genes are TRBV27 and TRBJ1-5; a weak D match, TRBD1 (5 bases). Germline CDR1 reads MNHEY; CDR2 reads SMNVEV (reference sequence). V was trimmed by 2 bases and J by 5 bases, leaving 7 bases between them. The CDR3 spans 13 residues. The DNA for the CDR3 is TGTGCCAGCAGTTTAGGGGGTTATCAGCCCCAGCATTTT. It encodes CASSLGGYQPQHF.

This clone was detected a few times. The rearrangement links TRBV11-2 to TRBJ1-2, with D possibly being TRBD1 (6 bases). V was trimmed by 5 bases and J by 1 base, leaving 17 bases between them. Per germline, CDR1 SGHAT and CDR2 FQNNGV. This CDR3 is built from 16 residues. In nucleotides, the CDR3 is TGTGCCAGCAGCAAGGAGGTGTCAGGGGATAACTATGGCTACACCTTC. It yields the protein CASSKEVSGDNYGYTF.

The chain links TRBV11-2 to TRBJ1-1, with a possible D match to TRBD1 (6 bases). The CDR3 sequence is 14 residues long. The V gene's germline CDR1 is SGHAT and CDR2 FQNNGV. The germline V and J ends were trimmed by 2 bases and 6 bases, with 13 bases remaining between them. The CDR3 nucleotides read TGTGCCAGCAGCTTAATCCTGGGGGCAGCTGAAGCTTTCTTT. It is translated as CASSLILGAAEAFF.

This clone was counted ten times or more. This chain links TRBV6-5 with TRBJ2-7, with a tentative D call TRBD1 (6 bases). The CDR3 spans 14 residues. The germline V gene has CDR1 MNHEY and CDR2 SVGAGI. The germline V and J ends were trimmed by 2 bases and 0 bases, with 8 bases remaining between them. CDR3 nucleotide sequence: TGTGCCAGCAGTTACGGACAGCGCTCCTACGAGCAGTACTTC. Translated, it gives CASSYGQRSYEQYF.

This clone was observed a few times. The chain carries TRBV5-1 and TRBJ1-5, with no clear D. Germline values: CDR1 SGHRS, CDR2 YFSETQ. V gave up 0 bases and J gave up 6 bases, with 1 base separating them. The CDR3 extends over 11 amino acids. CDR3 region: CASSLAQPQHF. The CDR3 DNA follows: TGCGCCAGCAGCTTGGCTCAGCCCCAGCATTTT.

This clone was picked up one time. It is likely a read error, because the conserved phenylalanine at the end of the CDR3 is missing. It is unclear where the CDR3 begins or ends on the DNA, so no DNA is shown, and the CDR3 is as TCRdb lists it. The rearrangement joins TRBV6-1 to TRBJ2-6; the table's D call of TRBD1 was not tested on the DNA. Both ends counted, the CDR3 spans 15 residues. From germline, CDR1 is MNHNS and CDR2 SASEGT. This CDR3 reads CASSGQVAGANVRTI.

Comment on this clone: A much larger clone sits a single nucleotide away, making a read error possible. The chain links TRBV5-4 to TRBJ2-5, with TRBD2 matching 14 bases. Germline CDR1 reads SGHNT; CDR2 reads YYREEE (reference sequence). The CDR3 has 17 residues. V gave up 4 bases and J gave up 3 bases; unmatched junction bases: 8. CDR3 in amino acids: CASSNFSGLAGEETQYF. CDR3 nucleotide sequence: TGTGCCAGCAGCAATTTTTCGGGACTAGCGGGAGAAGAGACCCAGTACTTC. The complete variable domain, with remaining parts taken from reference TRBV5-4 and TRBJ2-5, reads ETGVTQSPTHLIKTRGQQVTLRCSSQSGHNTVSWYQQALGQGPQFIFQYYREEENGRGNFPPRFSGLQFPNYSSELNVNALELDDSALYLCASSNFSGLAGEETQYFGPGTRLLVL.

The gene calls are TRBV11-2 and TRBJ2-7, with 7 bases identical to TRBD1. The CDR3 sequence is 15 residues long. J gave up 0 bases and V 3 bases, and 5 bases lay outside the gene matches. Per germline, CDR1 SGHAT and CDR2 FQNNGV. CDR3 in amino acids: CASSFRDSFSYEQYF. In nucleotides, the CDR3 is TGTGCCAGCAGCTTCCGGGACAGCTTCTCCTACGAGCAGTACTTC.

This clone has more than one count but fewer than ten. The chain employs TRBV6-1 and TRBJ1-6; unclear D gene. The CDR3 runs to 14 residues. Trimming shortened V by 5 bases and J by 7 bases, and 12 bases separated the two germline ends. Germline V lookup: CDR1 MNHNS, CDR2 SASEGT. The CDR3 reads CASSLEGVNSPLHF. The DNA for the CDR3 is TGTGCCAGCAGTCTAGAGGGCGTCAATTCACCCCTCCACTTT.

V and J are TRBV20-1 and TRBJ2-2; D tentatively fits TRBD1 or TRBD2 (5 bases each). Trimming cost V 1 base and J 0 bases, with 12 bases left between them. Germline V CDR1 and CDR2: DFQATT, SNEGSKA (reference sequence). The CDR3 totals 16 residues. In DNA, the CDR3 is TGCAGTGCTAGAGGGCCGGGACGGTCGAACACCGGGGAGCTGTTTTTT. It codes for CSARGPGRSNTGELFF.

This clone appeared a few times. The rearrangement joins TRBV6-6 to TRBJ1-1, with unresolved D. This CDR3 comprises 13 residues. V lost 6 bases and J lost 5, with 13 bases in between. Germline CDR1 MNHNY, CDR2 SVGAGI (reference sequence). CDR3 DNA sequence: TGTGCCAGCAGCTCGACTCGGGTTACTGAAGCTTTCTTT. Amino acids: CASSSTRVTEAFF.